A single sample gave rise to the 25 T cell receptor beta chains below, sequenced in a study of Graves' ophthalmopathy and Graves' hyperthyroidism. Amplified TCR beta CDR3 regions were obtained using RNA transcripts as template. The first round was an RT-PCR with HTBI primers, and the second round was a multiplex PCR. Each CDR3 protein is one row after TCRdb ran MiXCR on the multiplex PCR reads. The sample holds about 1.1 million distinct CDR3 sequences, less than 45% seen once. Sequenced material: peripheral blood or thyroid tissue (not recorded which). The receptors derive from an adult man with Graves' hyperthyroidism.

This clonotype came up many times. The chain joins TRBV7-8 to TRBJ2-7; D is ambiguous. The CDR3 covers 15 residues. Germline values: CDR1 SGHVS, CDR2 FQNEAQ. V gave up 2 bases and J gave up 4 bases, with 15 bases separating them. This CDR3 reads CASSLSETAFYEQYF. The CDR3 DNA reads as TGTGCCAGCAGCTTATCGGAGACGGCCTTTTACGAGCAGTACTTC.

This sequence joins TRBV7-2 and TRBJ1-4, with 7 bases matching TRBD1. Germline V gives CDR1 SGHTA, CDR2 FQGNSA. The CDR3 spans 14 residues. J gave up 6 bases and V 5 bases, and 6 bases lay outside the gene matches. In DNA, the CDR3 is TGTGCCAGCAGCCGTTGGACAGGCGATGAAAAACTGTTTTTT. This sequence encodes CASSRWTGDEKLFF.

In its sample, this clonotype was seen a few times. CDR3 nucleotides: TGTGCCAGCAGTAGATCGGGATGGGACACTGAAGCTTTCTTT. Protein sequence: CASSRSGWDTEAFF. J is TRBJ1-1 and V is TRBV7-2; D gene unclear. The CDR3 sequence is 14 residues long. Trimming removed 6 bases at V and 3 bases at J, with 14 bases between. CDR1 and CDR2 (germline): SGHTA, FQGNSA.

In this sample, this clonotype turned up a few times. This chain links TRBV6-4 with TRBJ2-7, with D unresolved. The V end was cut by 5 bases, the J end by 6 bases, with 23 bases between. This CDR3 has 16 residues. Germline assignment: CDR1 MRHNA and CDR2 SNTAGT. The CDR3 region is CASSFRPALSEIEQYF. Here the CDR3 DNA reads TGTGCCAGCAGTTTCCGACCGGCGTTGAGCGAAATCGAGCAGTACTTC.

This clonotype was detected a few times. This chain uses TRBV11-2 with TRBJ1-6; 10 nucleotides match TRBD1. The trim removed 6 bases at V and 6 bases at J, leaving 8 bases unmatched. The CDR3 is 16 residues long. Germline CDR1 and CDR2: SGHAT and FQNNGV. This chain's CDR3 is CASSPWTGGSNSPLHF. The CDR3 DNA is TGTGCCAGCAGTCCCTGGACAGGGGGTTCTAATTCACCCCTCCACTTT.

This clonotype was detected ten times or more. The chain is built from TRBV9 and TRBJ2-2; D is possibly TRBD1 (6 bases). Trimming pared 6 bases from V and 3 bases from J, leaving 15 bases between. There are 15 residues in the CDR3. CDR1 and CDR2 (germline): SGDLS, YYNGEE. DNA for the CDR3: TGTGCCAGCACCCTTCAGGGGCCGGACACCGGGGAGCTGTTTTTT. This codes for CASTLQGPDTGELFF.

The chain is built from TRBV7-9 and TRBJ1-4; D might be TRBD1 (6 bases). V dropped 11 bases and J dropped 8 bases, with 18 bases sitting between them. The CDR3 loop spans 13 amino acids. The germline gives CDR1 SEHNR, CDR2 FQNEAQ (reference sequence). Here the CDR3 reads CAGWGRGDEKLFF. The CDR3 bases are TGTGCCGGCTGGGGCAGGGGAGACGAAAAACTGTTTTTT.

The chain uses TRBV4-3 and TRBJ1-1; D possibly corresponds to TRBD1 (5 bases). Trimming pared 1 base from V and 11 bases from J, leaving 14 bases between. The CDR3 length is 13 residues. Germline V gene data show CDR1 as LGHNA and CDR2 as YSLEER. This chain's CDR3 is CASSQAPGPRAFF. CDR3 DNA sequence: TGCGCCAGCAGCCAAGCGCCGGGACCGCGGGCTTTCTTT.

This clonotype was observed a few times. The V call is TRBV28, the J call TRBJ1-2; TRBD1 might be the D (6 bases). Between the trimmed V and J ends, which lost 4 bases and 8 bases, there was a span of 20 bases. This CDR3 is 15 amino acids long. The germline CDR1 and CDR2 sequences are MDHEN and SYDVKM. In nucleotides, the CDR3 is TGTGCCAGCAGTTCCACCCACACACAGGGATGGGGCTACACCTTC. Translating it yields CASSSTHTQGWGYTF.

This clonotype was found many times. The chain couples TRBV12-3 or TRBV12-4 to TRBJ1-5; D not resolved. The CDR3 length is 16 residues. Trimming removed 7 bases from V and 2 bases from J, with 18 bases in between. CDR3 sequence: CASTGVAGAGNQPQHF. Written as DNA, the CDR3 is TGTGCCAGCACGGGAGTTGCCGGAGCAGGCAATCAGCCCCAGCATTTT.

V gene TRBV12-3 or TRBV12-4 combines with J gene TRBJ1-1; 8 positions match TRBD1. V dropped 6 bases and J dropped 5; count of bases not matched to a gene: 14. This CDR3 has 16 residues. DNA of the CDR3: TGTGCCAGCAGCCTTCAAACCGGGACAGGAGAGACTGAAGCTTTCTTT. Its protein is CASSLQTGTGETEAFF.

The table lists this clonotype with many counts. The J gene is TRBJ2-7, the V gene TRBV7-3; no clear D gene. Germline assignment: CDR1 SGHTA and CDR2 FQGTGA. V was trimmed by 5 bases and J by 3 bases, leaving 11 bases between them. CDR3 length: 13 amino acids. The chain's CDR3 is CASSPDPYYEQYF. The DNA for the CDR3 is TGTGCCAGCAGCCCAGACCCGTACTACGAGCAGTACTTC.

This chain uses TRBV6-5 with TRBJ1-2; possible D gene TRBD1, 6 bases. The V and J ends lost 4 bases and 2 bases respectively, with 17 bases between them. There are 16 residues in the CDR3. Per the germline V gene, CDR1 is MNHEY and CDR2 is SVGAGI. CDR3 DNA: TGTGCCAGCAGTTGGACGGACAGTCTTTTAAACTATGGCTACACCTTC. Protein sequence: CASSWTDSLLNYGYTF.

The chain links TRBV7-6 to TRBJ2-3; 7 nucleotides line up with TRBD2. The CDR3 covers 16 residues. CDR1 is SGHVS, CDR2 FNYEAQ, per germline. With 4 bases clipped from V and 2 bases from J, the junction kept 9 bases outside the gene matches. CDR3 coding DNA: TGTGCCAGCAGCTCTAGGCTAGCGGACTACACAGATACGCAGTATTTT. This gives the protein CASSSRLADYTDTQYF.

J is TRBJ2-7 and V is TRBV7-9, with 9 bases that match TRBD1. The germline V gene has CDR1 SEHNR and CDR2 FQNEAQ (reference sequence). The CDR3 is made up of 15 amino acids. After removal of 5 bases from V and 4 bases from J, the junction contained 9 bases not matched to a gene. The CDR3 protein is CASSRHGQGFYEQYF. In nucleotides, the CDR3 is TGTGCCAGCAGCCGACACGGACAGGGGTTTTACGAGCAGTACTTC.

This clonotype was detected a few times. The chain joins TRBV3-1 to TRBJ1-2; tentatively, D is TRBD1 (5 bases). The CDR3 sequence is 18 residues long. V lost 3 bases, J lost 3 bases, and 23 bases lay in between. CDR1 LGHDT and CDR2 YNNKEL come from the germline V gene (reference sequence). In DNA form, the CDR3 reads TGTGCCAGCAGCCACTCTATACCGTCCAGGGAGACTCACTATGGCTACACCTTC. Translating it yields CASSHSIPSRETHYGYTF.

This clonotype was recorded a few times. The rearrangement links TRBV7-6 to TRBJ1-5; perhaps TRBD1 as D (5 bases). Germline V gene sequence: CDR1 SGHVS, CDR2 FNYEAQ. The CDR3 spans 17 residues. Between the trimmed V and J ends, which lost 4 bases and 7 bases, there was a span of 23 bases. The CDR3 sequence is CASSSGQLPTDSQPQHF. The CDR3 DNA sequence: TGTGCCAGCAGCTCAGGGCAGCTCCCCACGGACTCCCAGCCCCAGCATTTT.

The rearrangement uses TRBV5-1 and TRBJ2-5, with TRBD2 identical over 16 bases. The CDR3 runs to 17 residues. V was pared by 2 bases and J by 7 bases, with 8 bases of the junction left unmatched. In germline, CDR1 is SGHRS, CDR2 YFSETQ. CDR3 loop: CASSFPGLAGGPGTQYF. CDR3 coding DNA: TGCGCCAGCAGCTTTCCGGGACTAGCGGGGGGGCCTGGGACCCAGTACTTC.

This clonotype was seen only once. The CDR3 is CASSRGERQPQHF. The CDR3 DNA reads as TGCGCCAGCAGCCGAGGGGAGAGACAGCCCCAGCATTTT. The chain recombines TRBV5-1 with TRBJ1-5, with a possible D match to TRBD1 (5 bases). The length of the CDR3 is 13 residues. Germline values: CDR1 SGHRS, CDR2 YFSETQ. V dropped 4 bases and J dropped 7 bases, with 12 bases sitting between them.

This clonotype was detected only once. One base away lies a much larger clone, so this may be a sequencing read error. This chain links TRBV2 with TRBJ2-2; D is ambiguous. The CDR3 has 12 residues. Trimming shortened V by 1 base and J by 6 bases, and 3 bases separated the two germline ends. The V gene's germline CDR1 is SNHLY and CDR2 FYNNEI. CDR3 region: CASSEDAGELFF. The CDR3 nucleotides read TGTGCCAGCAGTGAAGATGCCGGGGAGCTGTTTTTT.

This clonotype was seen a few times. The rearrangement joins TRBV20-1 to TRBJ2-7; 8 bases align to TRBD2. The CDR3 covers 15 residues. Germline trimming cut 6 bases from V and 0 bases from J; bases unmatched to any gene: 10. CDR1 is DFQATT and CDR2 is SNEGSKA in the germline V gene (reference sequence). The CDR3 sequence is CSAVGGAGGSYEQYF. Here the CDR3 DNA reads TGCAGTGCCGTGGGGGGGGCGGGGGGCTCCTACGAGCAGTACTTC.

In this sample, this clonotype turned up many times. The chain uses TRBV19 and TRBJ1-2, with D maybe TRBD1 (5 bases). The ends were cut back, 5 bases at V and 6 bases at J, with 16 bases in the middle. CDR1 is LNHDA and CDR2 is SQIVND in the germline V gene (reference sequence). The CDR3 extends over 14 amino acids. The CDR3 coding sequence is TGTGCCAGTAGTGCGAGACAGATTCTCGATGGCTACACCTTC. It translates to CASSARQILDGYTF.

This clonotype was recorded many times. The chain has TRBV7-9 and TRBJ1-2, with D unresolved. There are 15 residues in the CDR3. The germline V gene has CDR1 SEHNR and CDR2 FQNEAQ (reference sequence). Trimming took 4 bases from V and 2 from J, leaving 14 bases between them. CDR3 amino acids: CASSSYSDTNYGYTF. CDR3 bases: TGTGCCAGCAGCTCCTATTCGGATACGAACTATGGCTACACCTTC.

This clonotype has more than one count but fewer than ten. This chain links TRBV6-6 with TRBJ1-1; D possibly corresponds to TRBD1 (6 bases). The CDR3 totals 15 residues. Germline CDR1 and CDR2: MNHNY and SVGAGI (reference sequence). The V end lost 5 bases, the J end lost 6 bases, and 19 bases lay between the germline ends. The CDR3 reads CASSPPTGSLAEAFF. Written as DNA, the CDR3 is TGTGCCAGCAGTCCTCCGACAGGCTCTCTGGCTGAAGCTTTCTTT.

About this clonotype itself: This likely comes from a read error, as the CDR3 has no conserved phenylalanine or tryptophan at its end. The chain uses TRBV28 and TRBJ2-7, with D possibly TRBD1 on 6 matching bases. V lost 10 bases and J 0 bases, leaving 13 bases between the germline ends. The CDR3 runs to 13 residues. Germline V gives CDR1 MDHEN, CDR2 SYDVKM. CDR3 in DNA: TGTGCCATCCACAAGGGGGACTCCTACGAGCAGTACTCC. It specifies CAIHKGDSYEQYS.